The rows below give T cell receptor beta chains drawn from one sample of a study of siplizumab effects on memory and regulatory T cells. Repertoires were generated with immunoSEQ multiplex PCR, while TCRdb's copy carries only in-frame clones and drops some. The sample gives about 100,000 clones, over 90% of which show up once; less than 1.5% is in the top ten. Material for sequencing was non-Treg CD4+ T cells sorted from blood. These receptor sequences come from a human donor in good health. The CDR3 runs from the conserved cysteine through the conserved F or W. A D gene is named only where the DNA matches it firmly. A clone size is listed for some rows: how often the clone was seen (once, few, many), or a class if it is expanded.

V gene: TRBV5-4; J gene: TRBJ2-7; clone size: .; D gene: .; CDR3 DNA: TGTGCCAGCAGCTCCCGGGACATATCTTACGAGCAGTACTTC; CDR3 protein: CASSSRDISYEQYF
V gene: TRBV13; J gene: TRBJ1-1; clone size: .; D gene: TRBD1; CDR3 DNA: TGTGCCAGCAGCGTAACGACAGGGGGTTTCTCTGAAGCTTTCTTT; CDR3 protein: CASSVTTGGFSEAFF
V gene: TRBV7-8; J gene: TRBJ2-1; clone size: .; D gene: TRBD2; CDR3 DNA: TGTGCCAGCAGCCCCGGCCCTAGCGGGAGTAAGCAGTTCTTC; CDR3 protein: CASSPGPSGSKQFF
V gene: TRBV7-2; J gene: TRBJ2-7; clone size: .; D gene: .; CDR3 DNA: TGTGCCAGCAGCTCCACCCGGGACGTCTACGAGCAGTACTTC; CDR3 protein: CASSSTRDVYEQYF
V gene: TRBV5-1; J gene: TRBJ2-1; clone size: .; D gene: TRBD2; CDR3 DNA: TGCGCCAGCAGCTTTACTAGCGGGAGCAATGAGCAGTTCTTC; CDR3 protein: CASSFTSGSNEQFF
V gene: TRBV29-1; J gene: TRBJ2-3; clone size: .; D gene: .; CDR3 DNA: TGCAGCGTTGACATGGCTACAGATACGCAGTATTTT; CDR3 protein: CSVDMATDTQYF
V gene: TRBV10-3; J gene: TRBJ2-1; clone size: .; D gene: TRBD2; CDR3 DNA: TGTGCCATCAGTGAGTCGGCTACTAGCGGGCGAGAGGCGGGGTTCTTC; CDR3 protein: CAISESATSGREAGFF
V gene: TRBV9; J gene: TRBJ2-1; clone size: .; D gene: TRBD2; CDR3 DNA: TGTGCCAGCAGCGCAGCGGGAGGATTCTCCTACAATGAGCAGTTCTTC; CDR3 protein: CASSAAGGFSYNEQFF
V gene: TRBV27; J gene: TRBJ2-7; clone size: .; D gene: .; CDR3 DNA: TGTGCCACCCAAAGGGACGCTTCCTACGAGCAGTACTTC; CDR3 protein: CATQRDASYEQYF
V gene: TRBV7-9; J gene: TRBJ1-4; clone size: .; D gene: TRBD1; CDR3 DNA: TGTGCCAGCAGCTTACCAACAGGGGGCAATGAAAAACTGTTTTTT; CDR3 protein: CASSLPTGGNEKLFF
V gene: TRBV18; J gene: TRBJ2-7; clone size: .; D gene: .; CDR3 DNA: TGTGCCAGCTCACCCGGCACAGCGGGCGACGAGCAGTACTTC; CDR3 protein: CASSPGTAGDEQYF
V gene: TRBV4-1; J gene: TRBJ1-3; clone size: .; D gene: .; CDR3 DNA: TGCGCCAGCAGCCAAGAATTCGGGAACACCATATATTTT; CDR3 protein: CASSQEFGNTIYF
V gene: TRBV19; J gene: TRBJ2-7; clone size: .; D gene: TRBD1; CDR3 DNA: TGTGCCAGTAGTACCAGGACAGGGAACGAGCAGTACTTC; CDR3 protein: CASSTRTGNEQYF
V gene: TRBV5-1; J gene: TRBJ2-5; clone size: once; D gene: TRBD2; CDR3 DNA: TGCGCCAGCAGCTTGGACCCACTAGCGGGGCAAGAGACCCAGTACTTC; CDR3 protein: CASSLDPLAGQETQYF
V gene: TRBV2; J gene: TRBJ2-7; clone size: .; D gene: TRBD1; CDR3 DNA: TGTGCCAGCAGCCACGGATCGGGACAGATTTACTACGAGCAGTACTTC; CDR3 protein: CASSHGSGQIYYEQYF
V gene: TRBV2; J gene: TRBJ2-3; clone size: .; D gene: .; CDR3 DNA: TGTGCCAGCGAACTTTTGGAGAGCCGCACAGATACGCAGTATTTT; CDR3 protein: CASELLESRTDTQYF
V gene: TRBV7-3; J gene: TRBJ2-1; clone size: .; D gene: .; CDR3 DNA: TGTGCCAGCAGCCCCCCGGACAATGAGCAGTTCTTC; CDR3 protein: CASSPPDNEQFF
V gene: TRBV11-2; J gene: TRBJ2-3; clone size: .; D gene: TRBD1; CDR3 DNA: TGTGCCAGCAGCCCGCAGGGGGCAGGTATGGATACGCAGTATTTT; CDR3 protein: CASSPQGAGMDTQYF
V gene: TRBV10-2; J gene: TRBJ1-1; clone size: .; D gene: .; CDR3 DNA: TGCGCCAGCAGTGAAAACACTGAAGCTTTCTTT; CDR3 protein: CASSENTEAFF
V gene: TRBV6-5; J gene: TRBJ1-5; clone size: .; D gene: .; CDR3 DNA: TGTGCCAGCAGCAGGGCTCGGGACAATCAGCCCCAGCATTTT; CDR3 protein: CASSRARDNQPQHF
V gene: TRBV6-5; J gene: TRBJ2-2; clone size: .; D gene: TRBD1; CDR3 DNA: TGTGCCAGCAGTACTGCCAGGGGGCGGACCGGGGAGCTGTTTTTT; CDR3 protein: CASSTARGRTGELFF
V gene: TRBV11-2; J gene: TRBJ2-7; clone size: few; D gene: TRBD2; CDR3 DNA: TGTGCCAGCAGCTTAACTAGCGATTGGGGCGAGCAGTACTTC; CDR3 protein: CASSLTSDWGEQYF
V gene: TRBV5-1; J gene: TRBJ2-2; clone size: few; D gene: .; CDR3 DNA: TGCGCCAGCAGCCCGGGGAGGGGGGCCAACACCGGGGAGCTGTTTTTT; CDR3 protein: CASSPGRGANTGELFF
V gene: TRBV7-6; J gene: TRBJ2-1; clone size: .; D gene: TRBD2; CDR3 DNA: TGTGCCAGCAGACCAACTAGCGGAGACTACAATGAGCAGTTCTTC; CDR3 protein: CASRPTSGDYNEQFF
V gene: TRBV10-2; J gene: TRBJ1-1; clone size: .; D gene: TRBD1; CDR3 DNA: TGCGCCAGCAGGAGGGGGCCGGACACTGAAGCTTTCTTT; CDR3 protein: CASRRGPDTEAFF
V gene: TRBV7-9; J gene: TRBJ1-1; clone size: .; D gene: .; CDR3 DNA: TGTGCCAGCAGACTATATTCTGACACTGAAGCTTTCTTT; CDR3 protein: CASRLYSDTEAFF
V gene: TRBV5-1; J gene: TRBJ2-3; clone size: .; D gene: .; CDR3 DNA: TGCGCCAGCAGCTTGACAGGGAACACAGATACGCAGTATTTT; CDR3 protein: CASSLTGNTDTQYF
V gene: TRBV19; J gene: TRBJ2-7; clone size: .; D gene: .; CDR3 DNA: TGTGCCAGTGGGCAGGGCAGGGAGCAGTACTTC; CDR3 protein: CASGQGREQYF
V gene: TRBV7-8; J gene: TRBJ2-2; clone size: .; D gene: .; CDR3 DNA: TGTGCCAGCAGCCTACGACAGGCGATGAACACCGGGGAGCTGTTTTTT; CDR3 protein: CASSLRQAMNTGELFF
V gene: TRBV27; J gene: TRBJ1-2; clone size: .; D gene: .; CDR3 DNA: TGTGCCAGTGGTATCGCCAGGAGAACTTATGGCTACACCTTC; CDR3 protein: CASGIARRTYGYTF
V gene: TRBV11-2; J gene: TRBJ2-7; clone size: few; D gene: TRBD2; CDR3 DNA: TGTGCCAGCAGCTTAGACGGGGGACTAGCTACCTACGAGCAGTACTTC; CDR3 protein: CASSLDGGLATYEQYF
V gene: TRBV19; J gene: TRBJ1-2; clone size: .; D gene: TRBD1; CDR3 DNA: TGTGCCAGTAGAGACGGCGGGACAGGCTCTTACTATGGCTACACCTTC; CDR3 protein: CASRDGGTGSYYGYTF
V gene: TRBV5-6; J gene: TRBJ2-1; clone size: .; D gene: TRBD2; CDR3 DNA: TGTGCCAGCAGCTTCGCGGGAGGGCCCCAGTTCTTC; CDR3 protein: CASSFAGGPQFF
V gene: TRBV2; J gene: TRBJ1-1; clone size: once; D gene: .; CDR3 DNA: TGTGCCAGCGGTCGGGGGGGCGGCTCCTACACTGAAGCTTTCTTT; CDR3 protein: CASGRGGGSYTEAFF
V gene: TRBV18; J gene: TRBJ1-2; clone size: .; D gene: .; CDR3 DNA: TGTGCCAGCTCACCGGACTCAGTCCACGGCTACACCTTC; CDR3 protein: CASSPDSVHGYTF
V gene: TRBV5-1; J gene: TRBJ2-3; clone size: .; D gene: .; CDR3 DNA: TGCGCCAGCAGCTTCTTGACAGATACGCAGTATTTT; CDR3 protein: CASSFLTDTQYF
V gene: TRBV12-5; J gene: TRBJ1-5; clone size: few; D gene: .; CDR3 DNA: TGTGCTAGTGCGGCAGGGGATTTGCCCCAGCATTTT; CDR3 protein: CASAAGDLPQHF
V gene: TRBV9; J gene: TRBJ2-5; clone size: once; D gene: .; CDR3 DNA: TGTGCCAGCAGCGCCCGGTCCGGTAGTATTTTCGGGACCCAGTACTTC; CDR3 protein: CASSARSGSIFGTQYF
V gene: TRBV6-4; J gene: TRBJ2-1; clone size: .; D gene: .; CDR3 DNA: TGTGCCAGCAGCACCAATAGCGGCGGGGAGCAGTTCTTC; CDR3 protein: CASSTNSGGEQFF
V gene: TRBV7-9; J gene: TRBJ2-7; clone size: .; D gene: TRBD1; CDR3 DNA: TGTGCCAGCAGCATTTCCGGGACAGGGGGCTCCTACGAGCAGTACTTC; CDR3 protein: CASSISGTGGSYEQYF
V gene: TRBV4-1; J gene: TRBJ2-7; clone size: .; D gene: TRBD1; CDR3 DNA: TGCGCCAGCAGCCAAGGGGTTAACAGGGGAGCCTACGAGCAGTACTTC; CDR3 protein: CASSQGVNRGAYEQYF
V gene: TRBV18; J gene: TRBJ2-3; clone size: .; D gene: .; CDR3 DNA: TGTGCCAGCTCACCGTCGACGGGTACCGCAGATACGCAGTATTTT; CDR3 protein: CASSPSTGTADTQYF
V gene: TRBV28; J gene: TRBJ2-5; clone size: .; D gene: TRBD1; CDR3 DNA: TGTGCCAGCAGTTTCCTGGGTAGTGCCGGACAGGGGATTTCAGAGACCCAGTACTTC; CDR3 protein: CASSFLGSAGQGISETQYF